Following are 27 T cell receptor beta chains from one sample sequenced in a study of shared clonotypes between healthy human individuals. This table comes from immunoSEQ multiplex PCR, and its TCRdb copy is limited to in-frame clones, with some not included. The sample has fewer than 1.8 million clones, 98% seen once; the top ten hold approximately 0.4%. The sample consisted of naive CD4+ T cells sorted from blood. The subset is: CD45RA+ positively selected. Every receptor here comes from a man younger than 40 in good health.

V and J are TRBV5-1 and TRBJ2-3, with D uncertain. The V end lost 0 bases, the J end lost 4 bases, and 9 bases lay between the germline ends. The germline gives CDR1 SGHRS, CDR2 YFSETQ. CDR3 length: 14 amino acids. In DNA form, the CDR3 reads TGCGCCAGCAGCTTGGAAGCTGGCTCAGATACGCAGTATTTT. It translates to CASSLEAGSDTQYF. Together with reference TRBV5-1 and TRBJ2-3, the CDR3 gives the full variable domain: KAGVTQTPRYLIKTRGQQVTLSCSPISGHRSVSWYQQTPGQGLQFLFEYFSETQRNKGNFPGRFSGRQFSNSRSEMNVSTLELGDSALYLCASSLEAGSDTQYFGPGTRLTVL.

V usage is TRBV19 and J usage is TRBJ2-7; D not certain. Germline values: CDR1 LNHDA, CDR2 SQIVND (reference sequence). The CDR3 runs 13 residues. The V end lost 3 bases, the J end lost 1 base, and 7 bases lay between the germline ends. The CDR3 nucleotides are TGTGCCAGTAGTATCGACCAATCCTACGAGCAGTACTTC. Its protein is CASSIDQSYEQYF.

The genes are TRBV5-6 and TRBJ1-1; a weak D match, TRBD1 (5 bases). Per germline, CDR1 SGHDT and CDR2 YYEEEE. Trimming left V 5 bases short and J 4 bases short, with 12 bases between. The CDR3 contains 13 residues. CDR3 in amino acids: CASSFPRATEAFF. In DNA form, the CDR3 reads TGTGCCAGCAGTTTTCCCAGGGCCACTGAAGCTTTCTTT.

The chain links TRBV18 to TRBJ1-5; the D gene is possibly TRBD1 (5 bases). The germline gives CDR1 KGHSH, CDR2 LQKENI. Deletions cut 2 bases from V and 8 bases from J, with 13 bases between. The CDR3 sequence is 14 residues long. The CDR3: CASSPGGTPEPQHF. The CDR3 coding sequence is TGTGCCAGCTCACCAGGAGGGACTCCGGAGCCCCAGCATTTT.

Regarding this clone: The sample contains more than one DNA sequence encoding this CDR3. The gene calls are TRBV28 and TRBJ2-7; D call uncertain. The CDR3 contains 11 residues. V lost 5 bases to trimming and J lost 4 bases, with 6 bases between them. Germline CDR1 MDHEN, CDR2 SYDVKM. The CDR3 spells CASSQLYEQYF. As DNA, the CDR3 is TGTGCCAGCAGTCAATTGTACGAGCAGTACTTC. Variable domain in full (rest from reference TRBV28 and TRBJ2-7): DVKVTQSSRYLVKRTGEKVFLECVQDMDHENMFWYRQDPGLGLRLIYFSYDVKMKEKGDIPEGYSVSREKKERFSLILESASTNQTSMYLCASSQLYEQYFGPGTRLTVT.

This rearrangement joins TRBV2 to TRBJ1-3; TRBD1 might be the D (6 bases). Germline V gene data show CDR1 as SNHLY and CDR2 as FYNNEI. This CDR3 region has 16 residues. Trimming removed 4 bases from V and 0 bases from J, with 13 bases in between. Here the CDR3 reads CASSVGHLNSGNTIYF. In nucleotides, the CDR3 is TGTGCCAGCAGTGTGGGACACCTGAACTCTGGAAACACCATATATTTT.

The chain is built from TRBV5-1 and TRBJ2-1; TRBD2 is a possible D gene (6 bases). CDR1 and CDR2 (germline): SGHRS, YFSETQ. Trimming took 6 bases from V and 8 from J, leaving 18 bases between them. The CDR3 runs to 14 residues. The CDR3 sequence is CASTGGGPKDEQFF. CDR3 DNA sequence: TGCGCCAGCACCGGGGGAGGCCCAAAGGATGAGCAGTTCTTC.

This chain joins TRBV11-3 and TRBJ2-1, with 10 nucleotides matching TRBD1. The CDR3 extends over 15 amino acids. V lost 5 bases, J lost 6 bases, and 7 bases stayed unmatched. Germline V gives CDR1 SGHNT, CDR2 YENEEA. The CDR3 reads CASSRQGADSNEQFF. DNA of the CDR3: TGTGCCAGCAGCAGACAGGGGGCAGACAGCAATGAGCAGTTCTTC.

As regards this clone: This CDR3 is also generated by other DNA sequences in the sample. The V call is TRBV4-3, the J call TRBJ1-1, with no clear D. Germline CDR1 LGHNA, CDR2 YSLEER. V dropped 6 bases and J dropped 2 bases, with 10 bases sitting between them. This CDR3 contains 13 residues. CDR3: CASSQKANTEAFF. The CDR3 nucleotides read TGCGCCAGCAGTCAGAAGGCTAACACTGAAGCTTTCTTT.

The CDR3 sequence: CASRASGTGQYEQYF. CDR3 coding DNA: TGTGCCAGCAGGGCTTCTGGGACAGGGCAGTACGAGCAGTACTTC. V is TRBV11-2 and J is TRBJ2-7, with 9 bases fitting TRBD1. CDR1 SGHAT and CDR2 FQNNGV come from the germline V gene. The CDR3 spans 15 residues. V was clipped by 6 bases and J by 4 bases; unmatched bases: 10.

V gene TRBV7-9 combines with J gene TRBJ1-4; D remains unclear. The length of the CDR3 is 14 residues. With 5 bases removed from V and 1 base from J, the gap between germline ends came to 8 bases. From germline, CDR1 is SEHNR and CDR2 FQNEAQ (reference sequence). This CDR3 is CASSRGVTNEKLFF. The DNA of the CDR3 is TGTGCCAGCAGCCGGGGTGTAACTAATGAAAAACTGTTTTTT.

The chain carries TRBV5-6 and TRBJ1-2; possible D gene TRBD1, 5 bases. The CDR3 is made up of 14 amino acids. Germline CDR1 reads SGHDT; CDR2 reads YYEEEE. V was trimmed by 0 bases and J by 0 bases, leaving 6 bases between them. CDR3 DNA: TGTGCCAGCAGCTTGGCAGGGCCTAACTATGGCTACACCTTC. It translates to CASSLAGPNYGYTF.

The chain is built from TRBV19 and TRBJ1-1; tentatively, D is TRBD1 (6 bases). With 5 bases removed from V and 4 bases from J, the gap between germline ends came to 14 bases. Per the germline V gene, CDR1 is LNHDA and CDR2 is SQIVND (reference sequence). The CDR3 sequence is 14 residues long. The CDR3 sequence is CASSVVLGGTEAFF. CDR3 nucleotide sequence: TGTGCCAGTAGTGTCGTGTTAGGGGGCACTGAAGCTTTCTTT. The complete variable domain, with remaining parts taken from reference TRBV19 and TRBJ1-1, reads DGGITQSPKYLFRKEGQNVTLSCEQNLNHDAMYWYRQDPGQGLRLIYYSQIVNDFQKGDIAEGYSVSREKKESFPLTVTSAQKNPTAFYLCASSVVLGGTEAFFGQGTRLTVV.

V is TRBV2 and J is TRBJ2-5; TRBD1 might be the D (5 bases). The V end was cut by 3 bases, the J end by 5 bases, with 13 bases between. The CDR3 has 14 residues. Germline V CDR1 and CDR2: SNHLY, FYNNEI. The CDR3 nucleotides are TGTGCCAGCAGTGACGCAGGGTTGCGGGAGACCCAGTACTTC. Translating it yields CASSDAGLRETQYF. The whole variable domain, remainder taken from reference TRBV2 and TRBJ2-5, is EPEVTQTPSHQVTQMGQEVILRCVPISNHLYFYWYRQILGQKVEFLVSFYNNEISEKSEIFDDQFSVERPDGSNFTLKIRSTKLEDSAMYFCASSDAGLRETQYFGPGTRLLVL.

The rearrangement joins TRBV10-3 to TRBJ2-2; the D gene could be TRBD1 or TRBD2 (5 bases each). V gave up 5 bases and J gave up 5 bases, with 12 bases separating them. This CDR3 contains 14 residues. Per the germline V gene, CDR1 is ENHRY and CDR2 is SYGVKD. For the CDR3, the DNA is TGTGCCATCAGTAAGGGCTGGGGGACCGGGGAGCTGTTTTTT. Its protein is CAISKGWGTGELFF.

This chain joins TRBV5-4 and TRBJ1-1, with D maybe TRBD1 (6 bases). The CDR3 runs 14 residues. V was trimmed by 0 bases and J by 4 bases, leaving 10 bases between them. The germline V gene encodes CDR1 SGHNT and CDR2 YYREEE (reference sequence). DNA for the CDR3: TGTGCCAGCAGCTTGGATACAGGGATCACTGAAGCTTTCTTT. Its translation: CASSLDTGITEAFF.

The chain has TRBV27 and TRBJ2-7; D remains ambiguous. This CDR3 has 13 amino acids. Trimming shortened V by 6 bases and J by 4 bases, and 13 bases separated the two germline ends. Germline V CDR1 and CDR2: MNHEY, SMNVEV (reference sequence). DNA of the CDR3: TGTGCCAGCAGGTCCGATCGACCTTACGAGCAGTACTTC. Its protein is CASRSDRPYEQYF.

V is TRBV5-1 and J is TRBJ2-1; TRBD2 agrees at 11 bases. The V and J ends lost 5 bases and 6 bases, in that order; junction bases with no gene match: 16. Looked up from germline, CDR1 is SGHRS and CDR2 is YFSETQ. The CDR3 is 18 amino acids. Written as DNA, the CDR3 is TGCGCCAGCAGTGCTCAGTTTGGAGACGGGACTAGCGGCAATGAGCAGTTCTTC. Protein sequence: CASSAQFGDGTSGNEQFF. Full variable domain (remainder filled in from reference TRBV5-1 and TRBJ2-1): KAGVTQTPRYLIKTRGQQVTLSCSPISGHRSVSWYQQTPGQGLQFLFEYFSETQRNKGNFPGRFSGRQFSNSRSEMNVSTLELGDSALYLCASSAQFGDGTSGNEQFFGPGTRLTVL.

The CDR3 DNA is TGTGCCAGTAGTATTGCCGCGGTGAACACCGGGGAGCTGTTTTTT. Its translation is CASSIAAVNTGELFF. The chain combines TRBV19 with TRBJ2-2; D is unclear. The V gene lost 3 bases and the J gene lost 1 base, with 9 bases spanning the gap. The CDR3 consists of 15 residues. CDR1 LNHDA and CDR2 SQIVND come from the germline V gene (reference sequence).

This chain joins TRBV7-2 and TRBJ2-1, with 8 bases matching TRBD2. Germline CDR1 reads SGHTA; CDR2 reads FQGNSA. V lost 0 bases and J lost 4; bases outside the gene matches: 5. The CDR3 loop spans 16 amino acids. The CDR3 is CASSLAAAGGYNEQFF. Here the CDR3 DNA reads TGTGCCAGCAGCTTAGCGGCGGCGGGGGGTTACAATGAGCAGTTCTTC.

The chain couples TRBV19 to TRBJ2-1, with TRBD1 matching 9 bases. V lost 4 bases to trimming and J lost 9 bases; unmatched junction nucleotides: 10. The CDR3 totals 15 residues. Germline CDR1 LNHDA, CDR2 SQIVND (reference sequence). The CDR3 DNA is TGTGCCAGTAGTAGGGGCCGGGACAGGGCCCCTGAGCAGTTCTTC. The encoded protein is CASSRGRDRAPEQFF.

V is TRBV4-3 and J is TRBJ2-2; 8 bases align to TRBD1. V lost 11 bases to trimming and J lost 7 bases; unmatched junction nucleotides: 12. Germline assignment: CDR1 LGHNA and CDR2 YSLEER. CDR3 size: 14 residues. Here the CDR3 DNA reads TGCGCCTCCCGCAGCAGGACAGGGTACGGGGAGCTGTTTTTT. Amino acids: CASRSRTGYGELFF.

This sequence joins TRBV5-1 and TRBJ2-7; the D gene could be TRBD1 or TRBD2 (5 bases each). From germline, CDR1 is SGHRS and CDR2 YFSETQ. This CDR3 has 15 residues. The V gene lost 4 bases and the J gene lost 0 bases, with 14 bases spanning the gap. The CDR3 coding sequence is TGCGCCAGCAGCCGGGACGCCCCCTCCTCCTACGAGCAGTACTTC. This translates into CASSRDAPSSYEQYF.

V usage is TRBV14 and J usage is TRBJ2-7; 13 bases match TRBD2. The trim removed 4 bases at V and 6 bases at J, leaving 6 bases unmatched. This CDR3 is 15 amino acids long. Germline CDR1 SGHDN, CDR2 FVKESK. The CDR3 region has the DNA TGTGCCAGCAGCCCGGGACTAGCGGGAAACTCCGAGCAGTACTTC. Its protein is CASSPGLAGNSEQYF.

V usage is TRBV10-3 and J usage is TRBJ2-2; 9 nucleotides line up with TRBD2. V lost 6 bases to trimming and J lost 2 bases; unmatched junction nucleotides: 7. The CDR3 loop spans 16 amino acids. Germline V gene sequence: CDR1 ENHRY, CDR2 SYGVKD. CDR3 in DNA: TGTGCCATCAGACAGGGACTAGCCGTCAACACCGGGGAGCTGTTTTTT. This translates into CAIRQGLAVNTGELFF.

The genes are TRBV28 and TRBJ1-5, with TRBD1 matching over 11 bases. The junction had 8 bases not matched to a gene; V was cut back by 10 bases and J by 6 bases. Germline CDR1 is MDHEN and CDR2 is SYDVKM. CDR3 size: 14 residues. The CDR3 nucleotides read TGTGCCATCAACGGGGACAGGGGGTTTCAGCCCCAGCATTTT. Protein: CAINGDRGFQPQHF.

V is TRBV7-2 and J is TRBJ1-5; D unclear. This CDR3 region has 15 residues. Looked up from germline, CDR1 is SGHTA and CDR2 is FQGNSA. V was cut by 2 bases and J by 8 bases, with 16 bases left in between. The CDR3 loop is CASSLSDFGVEPQHF. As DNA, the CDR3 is TGTGCCAGCAGCTTATCGGATTTTGGGGTGGAGCCCCAGCATTTT.